Below, one T cell receptor (beta chain) is given with its context. As yet, its antigen is unknown. Per the germline V gene, CDR1 is LNHDA and CDR2 is SQIVND (reference sequence). The V segment lost 5 bases and the J segment 9 bases; nucleotides outside the gene matches: 8. This CDR3 is 14 amino acids long. These data come from a study of cytomegalovirus exposure and HLA in healthy donors. Findings of the study overall: Prior analysis indicated that the majority of TCR beta V segments exhibited productivity approximately 90% or approximately 30% of the time.

The PCR contained 60 Vbeta and 13 Jbeta primers. TCRdb's copy holds only in-frame clones and misses some; the assay was immunoSEQ multiplex PCR. Counted here are over 130,000 clones, approximately 78% occurring once; the ten biggest clones make up 5% to 7.5%. The V call is TRBV19, the J call TRBJ2-1; 9 bases line up with TRBD1. The sequenced material came from PBMCs. The receptor's source is a woman in her thirties or forties in good health and CMV-seropositive. The CDR3 region is CASSGTGFWFEQFF. CDR3 in DNA: TGTGCCAGTAGTGGGACAGGGTTTTGGTTTGAGCAGTTCTTC.